A selection of T cell receptor beta chains follows, all from one sample in a study of cytomegalovirus exposure and HLA in healthy donors. Generated by immunoSEQ multiplex PCR, the TCRdb table keeps only in-frame clones and is missing some. This sample yields approximately 170,000 clones, of which 80% to 85% are seen a single time; about 4% belongs to the top ten. Sequencing was done on a sample of PBMCs. The receptors come from a man aged 45-65 years in good health and CMV-seropositive. CDR3s include the opening cysteine and the closing phenylalanine or tryptophan. The D gene is left open where the match is weak. Size values are once, few and many counts, or a class for expanded clones, and some rows have none.

d_gene: TRBD1; v_gene: TRBV25-1; j_gene: TRBJ2-7; abundance: .; CDR3nt: TGTGCCAGTAGTCCAGGGGGATGGTACGAGCAGTACTTC; CDR3aa: CASSPGGWYEQYF
d_gene: .; v_gene: TRBV19; j_gene: TRBJ1-4; abundance: .; CDR3nt: TGTGCCAGTAGTAAAATATTGGGAGCTAATGAAAAACTGTTTTTT; CDR3aa: CASSKILGANEKLFF
d_gene: .; v_gene: TRBV11-3; j_gene: TRBJ2-4; abundance: .; CDR3nt: TGTGCCAGGGGATACGGGACAAAAGCCAAAAACATTCAGTACTTC; CDR3aa: CARGYGTKAKNIQYF
d_gene: .; v_gene: TRBV28; j_gene: TRBJ2-5; abundance: .; CDR3nt: TGTGCCAGCAGCCTCGTAGGGGTGACTGAGACCCAGTACTTC; CDR3aa: CASSLVGVTETQYF
d_gene: .; v_gene: TRBV27; j_gene: TRBJ2-3; abundance: .; CDR3nt: TGTGCCAGCAGTGAGACCTACAGGGTTGGCACGCAGTATTTT; CDR3aa: CASSETYRVGTQYF
d_gene: .; v_gene: TRBV5-1; j_gene: TRBJ1-4; abundance: few; CDR3nt: TGCGCCAGCAGCTATCGGGGGTCAACTAATGAAAAACTGTTTTTT; CDR3aa: CASSYRGSTNEKLFF
d_gene: TRBD2; v_gene: TRBV28; j_gene: TRBJ2-6; abundance: .; CDR3nt: TGTGCCAGCAGTCCACCGGGACTATCAGGGGCCAACGTCCTGACTTTC; CDR3aa: CASSPPGLSGANVLTF
d_gene: TRBD1; v_gene: TRBV4-3; j_gene: TRBJ2-7; abundance: .; CDR3nt: TGCGCCAGCAGCCAGGGGGGACAGGGCTACGAGCAGTACTTC; CDR3aa: CASSQGGQGYEQYF
d_gene: TRBD2; v_gene: TRBV27; j_gene: TRBJ2-3; abundance: .; CDR3nt: TGTGCCAGCACCTTTAGCGGGGGGGCGTTTGGTACGCAGTATTTT; CDR3aa: CASTFSGGAFGTQYF
d_gene: TRBD2; v_gene: TRBV28; j_gene: TRBJ2-7; abundance: .; CDR3nt: TGTGCCAGCAGTGGGACTAGCGGGGGGATGAGGGAGCAGTACTTC; CDR3aa: CASSGTSGGMREQYF
d_gene: .; v_gene: TRBV5-1; j_gene: TRBJ2-2; abundance: .; CDR3nt: TGCGCCAGCACCCCGGGGTCCACCGGGGAGCTGTTTTTT; CDR3aa: CASTPGSTGELFF
d_gene: .; v_gene: TRBV5-4; j_gene: TRBJ2-5; abundance: .; CDR3nt: TGTGCCAGCAGCTTGGCCGGGACATTCCAAGAGACCCAGTACTTC; CDR3aa: CASSLAGTFQETQYF
d_gene: .; v_gene: TRBV11-1; j_gene: TRBJ1-6; abundance: .; CDR3nt: TGTGCCCGACTAAATTCACCCCTCCACTTT; CDR3aa: CARLNSPLHF
d_gene: .; v_gene: TRBV5-8; j_gene: TRBJ2-5; abundance: few; CDR3nt: TGTGCCAGCAGCTTGGGACAGCAAGAGACCCAGTACTTC; CDR3aa: CASSLGQQETQYF
d_gene: .; v_gene: TRBV28; j_gene: TRBJ1-5; abundance: .; CDR3nt: TGTGCCAGCAGTAGGGGCCCTTATAGCAATCAGCCCCAGCATTTT; CDR3aa: CASSRGPYSNQPQHF
d_gene: TRBD2; v_gene: TRBV5-1; j_gene: TRBJ2-7; abundance: .; CDR3nt: TGCGCCAGCAGGGACGGACTAGCGGACGTCTACGAGCAGTACTTC; CDR3aa: CASRDGLADVYEQYF
d_gene: .; v_gene: TRBV2; j_gene: TRBJ1-4; abundance: many; CDR3nt: TGTGCCAGCAGTATGGACAGAGTTGCAACTAATGAAAAACTGTTTTTT; CDR3aa: CASSMDRVATNEKLFF
d_gene: .; v_gene: TRBV18; j_gene: TRBJ1-3; abundance: few; CDR3nt: TGTGCCAGCTCACCGGTAGCGGCGGACACCATATATTTT; CDR3aa: CASSPVAADTIYF
d_gene: .; v_gene: TRBV4-1; j_gene: TRBJ2-7; abundance: .; CDR3nt: TGCGCCAGCAGCCAAGATGAGGCGGGGTCCTCCTACGAGCAGTACTTC; CDR3aa: CASSQDEAGSSYEQYF
d_gene: .; v_gene: TRBV29-1; j_gene: TRBJ2-7; abundance: .; CDR3nt: TGCAGCGTTGAATCCGGGAAGACCTACGAGCAGTACTTC; CDR3aa: CSVESGKTYEQYF
d_gene: .; v_gene: TRBV21-1; j_gene: TRBJ2-5; abundance: .; CDR3nt: TGTGCCAGCAGCAACCCAAACCAACAGACTAGCGGCCAAGAGACCCAGTACTTC; CDR3aa: CASSNPNQQTSGQETQYF
d_gene: .; v_gene: TRBV4-2; j_gene: TRBJ1-4; abundance: .; CDR3nt: TGTGCCAGCAGCCAAGATCTGGGAGGGTTGAGTGAAAAACTGTTTTTT; CDR3aa: CASSQDLGGLSEKLFF
d_gene: TRBD2; v_gene: TRBV7-7; j_gene: TRBJ2-2; abundance: .; CDR3nt: TGTGCTAGCAGCGGCGGACTAGCGAAAAACACCGGGGAGCTGTTTTTT; CDR3aa: CASSGGLAKNTGELFF
d_gene: TRBD2; v_gene: TRBV11-2; j_gene: TRBJ2-7; abundance: .; CDR3nt: TGTGCCAGCAGCTGGGCGGGGGGTTACGAGCAGTACTTC; CDR3aa: CASSWAGGYEQYF
d_gene: TRBD2; v_gene: TRBV5-1; j_gene: TRBJ2-1; abundance: .; CDR3nt: TGCGCCAGCACGGGGCGGGGGTTCAATGAGCAGTTCTTC; CDR3aa: CASTGRGFNEQFF
d_gene: .; v_gene: TRBV7-3; j_gene: TRBJ2-1; abundance: .; CDR3nt: TGTGCCAGCAGCTTAGACGGGGGACCACTCAATGAGCAGTTCTTC; CDR3aa: CASSLDGGPLNEQFF
d_gene: TRBD1; v_gene: TRBV6-6; j_gene: TRBJ2-5; abundance: few; CDR3nt: TGTGCCAGCAGTACGGCTCCCGGGACAGGGGGGACCCAGTACTTC; CDR3aa: CASSTAPGTGGTQYF